Below, 2 T cell receptor beta chains from the same sample are listed, as sequenced in a study of control samples from healthy donors and cancer patients. Clones were read by immunoSEQ multiplex PCR, and TCRdb kept only the in-frame ones, dropping some. Of under 140,000 clones in the sample, approximately 90% were seen once. Material for sequencing was PBMCs. The receptors stem from a woman aged 60-75 years with lung cancer.

The V and J genes are TRBV5-6 and TRBJ2-5; D remains unclear. Germline V lookup: CDR1 SGHDT, CDR2 YYEEEE. The CDR3 has 15 amino acids. Between the trimmed V and J ends, which lost 0 bases and 5 bases, there was a span of 14 bases. CDR3 region: CASSLGRTAQETQYF. CDR3 nucleotide sequence: TGTGCCAGCAGCTTGGGCAGAACTGCTCAGGAGACCCAGTACTTC.

This chain links TRBV29-1 with TRBJ1-5; D may be TRBD1 (5 bases). The V gene's germline CDR1 is SQVTM and CDR2 ANQGSEA. This CDR3 has 14 amino acids. Trimming removed 4 bases at V and 0 bases at J, with 10 bases between. As DNA, the CDR3 is TGCAGCGTTGGGGGAGGGGTTAGCAATCAGCCCCAGCATTTT. Its translation: CSVGGGVSNQPQHF.